This TCR beta chain was captured by sequencing in a study of PD-L1 blockade in urothelial cancer (dated by TCRdb to 2017 to 2019). Study-wide context: Therapy was started at some point between 2012 and 2014 for all patients, and atezolizumab 1,200 mg was administered intravenously every 3 weeks. About nine tenths of the roughly 29 patients were males with bladder-origin urothelial cancer, and about 60% of the 29 reported a prior smoking history. An ECOG performance status of 0 or 1 was recorded for the patients, and 0 to 3 prior chemotherapy regimens had been received by the patients. Blood samples were analyzed at 3 weeks after treatment start (second dose) and at 6 weeks after treatment start. A median of 141,255 T cells and fewer than 85,000 unique TCRs was obtained from blood samples, and a median clonality of approximately 0.086 was observed. Somatic, immune and clinical correlates of response to PD-L1 blockade with atezolizumab in urothelial cancer were the focus of an exploratory multi-omic analysis. Pretreatment tumor samples and matched peripheral blood, collected serially before and after atezolizumab treatment, underwent TCR sequencing. Durable clinical benefit was defined as progression-free survival longer than 6 months, and TCR features were also tested against progression-free and overall survival. In the same patients, pretreatment tumors underwent whole exome sequencing and RNA sequencing in addition to TCR sequencing. Durable clinical benefit was achieved by nine patients but not by the remaining 20. Under 30 patients had pretreatment blood TCR-seq, some 25 had at least one posttreatment blood collection, and some 25 had tumor TCR-seq.

The cohort included about 29 patients with locally advanced or metastatic urothelial carcinoma who were treated at Memorial Sloan Kettering on a trial protocol. Peripheral blood mononuclear cells were collected pretreatment and during treatment, with between 1 and 8 total time points obtained per patient. The Qiagen DNeasy Blood extraction kit was used to purify genomic DNA from total PBMCs and from tumor samples. PBMCs were collected pretreatment and during treatment, and were isolated and stored as previously described. Synthetic TCR analog templates were spiked into each PCR so that absolute template abundance could be estimated from read counts. TCRbeta CDR3 regions were amplified from genomic DNA with bias-controlled V and J gene primers using the immunoSEQ assay. Sequencing of rearranged TCRbeta segments was performed at approximately 20X coverage. The authors' pipeline ran thus. Sequencing errors were corrected by clustering, and CDR3s were annotated against IMGT so that V, D and J genes could be assigned. Only productive TCRbeta rearrangements were used in downstream analyses, excluding out-of-frame or stop-codon sequences. Clonality was calculated as one minus the Shannon entropy normalized by the log of the number of unique productive sequences. Fisher's exact test with Benjamini-Hochberg correction, using a cutoff of adjusted p below 0.01, was how clones that differed between time points or between blood and tumor were identified. TCRdb holds this immuneACCESS table with in-frame rearrangements only. Some clones are missing; in checked studies, unresolved V genes explain under half, and the rest has no known cause. The V and J calls and clone size were taken over from that table, and D and trimming were inferred from the DNA. The sample yields tens of thousands of clones; about nine tenths were counted once. The ten largest clones represent 5% to 6% of the sample.

Of note for this clone: Its recognized antigen is unknown. No base-level quality is on record; no much larger clone is a single base apart.

CDR1 SGHTS and CDR2 YDEGEE are derived from the germline V gene. The CDR3 runs 13 amino acids, cysteine and phenylalanine included. Solely the CDR3 DNA is kept, with 39 bases framed from the first base. V and J lose 4 bases and 4 bases, and a span of 9 bases separates them. General findings and caveats noted by the study authors: Because the sample size was small (n of about 29) and many exploratory analyses were performed, the results are intended to be hypothesis-generating. A pretreatment peripheral blood TCR clonality below the median was linked to improved progression-free and overall survival. At 3 weeks after the start of treatment, tumor-associated TCR clones in peripheral blood had expanded more in patients with durable benefit (n ≈ 20, p = 0.022).

Sequenced here: PBMCs, sampled around atezolizumab (anti-PD-L1) treatment. The origin of this receptor is a woman in her 70s with urothelial cancer. The rearranged chain carries TRBV5-8 and TRBJ1-5; the D region possibly corresponds to TRBD1 (6 bases align). For the CDR3, the sequence is CASSVTGNQPQHF. The DNA sequence reads TGTGCCAGCAGCGTTACAGGGAATCAGCCCCAGCATTTT.